This is a list of T cell receptor beta chains from one sample in a study of blood T cell repertoires in COVID-19. Some clones are missing from TCRdb's copy, which holds only in-frame ones; the method was immunoSEQ multiplex PCR. The data show almost 200,000 clones, with 85% seen just once and around 0.93% held by the top ten. Material: peripheral blood. These receptors were collected from a man aged 55 to 69 with COVID-19, enrolled during active disease. Each CDR3 is given with its conserved first and last residue. D genes are given only for firm matches. Expanded clones are given a class, and other clones once, few, many or no size at all.

TRBV25-1	once	TRBJ2-1	TRBD2	CASRSTRAGLGPNEQFF	TGTGCCAGCAGATCGACCAGAGCGGGATTGGGGCCCAATGAGCAGTTCTTC
TRBV10-3	NA	TRBJ1-1	NA	CAITDRDSHRGAFF	TGTGCCATCACCGACCGGGACTCCCACCGGGGAGCTTTCTTT
TRBV28	NA	TRBJ1-1	TRBD1	CASSSNWGTGQGPEAFF	TGTGCCAGCAGTTCAAATTGGGGAACTGGACAGGGACCTGAAGCTTTCTTT
TRBV5-1	NA	TRBJ2-3	NA	CASSTGLVGSTDTQYF	TGCGCCAGCAGCACAGGGTTGGTCGGTAGCACAGATACGCAGTATTTT
TRBV7-7	NA	TRBJ2-1	TRBD1	CASSAAGTGFNEQFF	TGTGCCAGCAGCGCAGCCGGGACAGGGTTCAATGAGCAGTTCTTC
TRBV6-4	NA	TRBJ2-3	NA	CASSDLGAGTDTQYF	TGTGCCAGCAGTGACTTGGGGGCTGGCACAGATACGCAGTATTTT
TRBV29-1	NA	TRBJ1-2	TRBD1	CSVSRGTGSGYTF	TGCAGCGTCTCTCGCGGGACAGGGAGCGGCTACACCTTC
TRBV5-4	NA	TRBJ1-2	TRBD1	CASSLIGQGLYGYTF	TGTGCCAGCAGCTTGATTGGACAGGGACTCTATGGCTACACCTTC
TRBV28	NA	TRBJ1-6	NA	CASRPPTGPSSYNSPLHF	TGTGCCAGCAGGCCTCCAACAGGACCGAGCTCCTATAATTCACCCCTCCACTTT
TRBV6-4	NA	TRBJ1-2	TRBD1	CASSDSNRGESYGYTF	TGTGCCAGCAGTGACTCGAACAGGGGGGAAAGCTATGGCTACACCTTC
TRBV7-2	once	TRBJ1-3	NA	CASSLAPGDTIYF	TGTGCCAGCAGCTTAGCGCCCGGGGACACCATATATTTT
TRBV6-5	NA	TRBJ2-7	NA	CASTKSRDPSYEQYF	TGTGCCAGCACTAAGAGCCGGGATCCCTCCTACGAGCAGTACTTC
TRBV6-5	NA	TRBJ2-2	NA	CASIEGGPGELFF	TGTGCCAGCATCGAAGGGGGACCCGGGGAGCTGTTTTTT
TRBV27	NA	TRBJ1-6	NA	CASSSLTSASSYNSPLHF	TGTGCCAGCAGTTCCCTCACGAGCGCGAGCTCCTATAATTCACCCCTCCACTTT
TRBV5-1	NA	TRBJ1-4	NA	CASSRPGKANEKLFF	TGCGCCAGCAGCCGTCCCGGGAAGGCTAATGAAAAACTGTTTTTT
TRBV19	NA	TRBJ2-2	NA	CASSRGELGTGELFF	TGTGCCAGTAGTAGGGGGGAGTTAGGCACCGGGGAGCTGTTTTTT
TRBV28	NA	TRBJ1-4	NA	CASSSQGLANEKLFF	TGTGCCAGCAGCTCTCAGGGATTAGCTAATGAAAAACTGTTTTTT
TRBV25-1	NA	TRBJ2-2	TRBD2	CASSELLSGRAGELFF	TGTGCCAGCAGTGAATTGTTAAGCGGGAGGGCCGGGGAGCTGTTTTTT
TRBV19	NA	TRBJ1-5	NA	CASSLKEGNQPQHF	TGTGCCAGTAGTTTAAAGGAGGGAAATCAGCCCCAGCATTTT
TRBV19	NA	TRBJ2-3	TRBD1	CASRSDRVADTQYF	TGTGCCAGTAGATCCGACAGGGTCGCAGATACGCAGTATTTT
TRBV7-2	NA	TRBJ2-2	TRBD2	CASSLLAGAGELFF	TGTGCCAGCAGCTTACTAGCGGGAGCCGGGGAGCTGTTTTTT
TRBV9	NA	TRBJ1-5	TRBD1	CASSASDRPHQPQHF	TGTGCCAGCAGCGCCTCGGACAGGCCCCATCAGCCCCAGCATTTT
TRBV27	NA	TRBJ1-5	NA	CASSSPNQPQHF	TGTGCCAGCAGTTCCCCAAATCAGCCCCAGCATTTT
TRBV3-1/TRBV3-2	NA	TRBJ1-6	NA	CASSQDFRTPLHF	TGTGCCAGCAGCCAAGATTTCAGGACACCCCTCCACTTT
TRBV10-3	NA	TRBJ1-1	TRBD1	CAISVQGVDTEAFF	TGTGCCATCAGTGTACAGGGGGTGGACACTGAAGCTTTCTTT
TRBV28	NA	TRBJ2-3	TRBD2	CASSSLAGGTDTQYF	TGTGCCAGCAGTTCTCTAGCGGGAGGCACAGATACGCAGTATTTT
TRBV7-9	NA	TRBJ1-1	TRBD1	CASSWDRWGEAFF	TGTGCCAGCAGCTGGGACAGGTGGGGTGAAGCTTTCTTT
TRBV5-6	few	TRBJ2-7	NA	CASSSLDRTPSYEQYF	TGTGCCAGCAGCTCCCTTGACAGGACTCCTTCCTACGAGCAGTACTTC
TRBV14	NA	TRBJ1-3	NA	CASSQEAQGEGNTIYF	TGTGCCAGCAGCCAAGAAGCACAGGGTGAAGGAAACACCATATATTTT
TRBV30	NA	TRBJ1-6	NA	CAWSVQAPNSPLHF	TGTGCCTGGAGTGTACAGGCCCCGAATTCACCCCTCCACTTT
TRBV11-2	few	TRBJ1-1	NA	CASSFGGHTEAFF	TGTGCCAGCAGCTTTGGCGGTCACACTGAAGCTTTCTTT
TRBV3-1/TRBV3-2	NA	TRBJ1-4	TRBD1	CATRAGGREKLFF	TGTGCCACCCGGGCAGGGGGCCGAGAAAAACTGTTTTTT
TRBV7-8	NA	TRBJ2-7	NA	CASSLAREQYF	TGTGCCAGCAGCTTAGCGAGAGAGCAGTACTTC
TRBV6-6	NA	TRBJ1-2	NA	CASSYGSYGYTF	TGTGCCAGCAGTTACGGTAGTTATGGCTACACCTTC
TRBV28	NA	TRBJ1-2	NA	CATTTSGGSWGYTF	TGTGCCACTACAACTTCCGGGGGGTCGTGGGGCTACACCTTC
TRBV16	NA	TRBJ2-6	NA	CASSQAGLSGANVLTF	TGTGCCAGCAGCCAAGCGGGTCTCTCTGGGGCCAACGTCCTGACTTTC
TRBV19	NA	TRBJ2-1	NA	CASKPGSSYNEQFF	TGTGCCAGTAAACCGGGGAGCTCCTACAATGAGCAGTTCTTC
TRBV19	NA	TRBJ1-1	TRBD1	CATSDRGRSEAFF	TGTGCCACCTCAGACAGGGGGCGAAGTGAAGCTTTCTTT
TRBV9	NA	TRBJ1-2	NA	CASSVEEASIYGYTF	TGTGCCAGCAGCGTAGAGGAGGCGAGCATCTATGGCTACACCTTC
TRBV6-4	NA	TRBJ2-3	TRBD1	CASSFGQGADTQYF	TGTGCCAGCAGTTTCGGACAGGGGGCAGATACGCAGTATTTT
TRBV18	NA	TRBJ2-5	TRBD1	CASSRTGGGQETQYF	TGTGCCAGCTCCCGGACAGGGGGCGGTCAAGAGACCCAGTACTTC
TRBV5-1	once	TRBJ2-3	NA	CASSLGTAWDTQYF	TGCGCCAGCAGCTTGGGGACTGCGTGGGATACGCAGTATTTT
TRBV5-6	NA	TRBJ2-5	NA	CASSLTATAETQYF	TGTGCCAGCAGCTTGACAGCCACTGCCGAGACCCAGTACTTC
TRBV29-1	NA	TRBJ1-3	NA	CSAIIGRNSGNTIYF	TGCAGCGCTATCATCGGTAGAAACTCTGGAAACACCATATATTTT
TRBV6-6	NA	TRBJ2-1	TRBD2	CASSYSGTSDEQFF	TGTGCCAGCAGTTACTCCGGGACTAGCGATGAGCAGTTCTTC
TRBV30	NA	TRBJ2-3	NA	CACSRANTDTQYF	TGTGCCTGCTCGAGGGCTAACACAGATACGCAGTATTTT
TRBV7-2	NA	TRBJ1-2	TRBD1	CASSLPGQGTGYTF	TGTGCCAGCAGCTTACCGGGACAGGGGACTGGCTACACCTTC
TRBV7-2	NA	TRBJ1-2	TRBD1	CASSLAGRGPEGYTF	TGTGCCAGCAGCTTAGCGGGCAGGGGGCCAGAGGGCTACACCTTC
TRBV10-3	NA	TRBJ1-1	TRBD1	CAISEQGEENTEAFF	TGTGCCATCAGTGAGCAGGGGGAAGAGAACACTGAAGCTTTCTTT
TRBV19	NA	TRBJ2-7	TRBD1	CASSIAGTGNEQYF	TGTGCCAGTAGTATAGCCGGGACAGGAAACGAGCAGTACTTC
TRBV7-6	few	TRBJ1-5	NA	CASSRGRRYSNQPQHF	TGTGCCAGCAGCCGGGGGAGAAGATATAGCAATCAGCCCCAGCATTTT
TRBV2	NA	TRBJ2-3	TRBD2	CASSEGASGRTDTQYF	TGTGCCAGCAGTGAAGGGGCTAGCGGGAGAACAGATACGCAGTATTTT
TRBV6-5	NA	TRBJ1-3	NA	CASSFGNTIYF	TGTGCCAGCAGCTTCGGAAACACCATATATTTT
TRBV29-1	NA	TRBJ2-3	TRBD2	CSVGGLAGAREYF	TGCAGCGTTGGGGGACTAGCGGGAGCCCGCGAGTATTTT
TRBV5-1	NA	TRBJ2-1	NA	CASSLGLSRARSYNEQFF	TGCGCCAGCAGCTTGGGGCTTTCCAGGGCACGCTCCTACAATGAGCAGTTCTTC
TRBV11-2	once	TRBJ2-1	TRBD2	CASSLDGTSGSRKVYNEQFF	TGTGCCAGCAGCTTAGACGGGACTAGCGGGAGTCGCAAGGTGTACAATGAGCAGTTCTTC
TRBV6-2/TRBV6-3	NA	TRBJ1-2	NA	CASSKPYSFYNYGYTF	TGTGCCAGCAGTAAGCCCTACAGCTTTTATAACTATGGCTACACCTTC